This entry lists 21 T cell receptor beta chains sequenced from one sample in a study of T-cell memory formation after mild COVID-19. TCRdb processed the 5' RACE reads anew with MiXCR; each CDR3 protein has one entry. The table lists 200,000 to 300,000 distinct CDR3 sequences, roughly 9.4% of them singletons. Sequenced: PBMCs or a T cell subset sorted from them (not recorded which). Every receptor here comes from a man between 18 and 35 years old who had mild COVID-19 (a few samples of this study predate the infection). Cell type and time point are not known.

This clonotype was recorded a few times. The rearrangement uses TRBV5-1 and TRBJ2-5; D gene ambiguous. V dropped 0 bases and J dropped 1 base, with 7 bases sitting between them. This CDR3 comprises 14 residues. CDR1 is SGHRS, CDR2 YFSETQ, per germline. The DNA for the CDR3 is TGCGCCAGCAGCTTGGAGGACGGCCAAGAGACCCAGTACTTC. Translated: CASSLEDGQETQYF.

The rearrangement joins TRBV12-3 or TRBV12-4 to TRBJ1-2, with D hard to call. The V gene lost 3 bases and the J gene lost 3 bases, with 8 bases spanning the gap. This CDR3 is built from 13 residues. As DNA, the CDR3 is TGTGCCAGCAGTTTTCTGAACTACTATGGCTACACCTTC. This sequence encodes CASSFLNYYGYTF.

Only a few counts were recorded for this clonotype. CDR3: CASRRGSLRQSFYNEQFF. CDR3 DNA sequence: TGTGCCAGCAGACGGGGTAGCCTGCGACAGTCTTTCTACAATGAGCAGTTCTTC. The chain joins TRBV5-5 to TRBJ2-1; D could derive from TRBD1 or TRBD2 (5 bases each). The CDR3 runs 18 residues. Trimming pared 5 bases from V and 3 bases from J, leaving 24 bases between. Germline loops: CDR1 SGHKS, CDR2 YYEKEE (reference sequence).

The J gene is TRBJ2-3, the V gene TRBV24-1, with D possibly matching TRBD2 (5 bases). Germline CDR1 is KGHDR and CDR2 is SFDVKD. V dropped 9 bases and J dropped 1 base, with 10 bases sitting between them. The CDR3 is made up of 13 amino acids. CDR3 amino acids: CATVGSGTDTQYF. The CDR3 bases are TGTGCCACCGTAGGTAGCGGCACAGATACGCAGTATTTT.

The sample holds a few counts of this clonotype. V gene TRBV4-2 combines with J gene TRBJ2-7; D is uncertain. The CDR3 is 16 amino acids. V was cut by 0 bases and J by 5 bases, with 17 bases left in between. The germline V gene has CDR1 LGHNA and CDR2 YNFKEQ. In DNA form, the CDR3 reads TGTGCCAGCAGCCAAGAGGTCCTGACGGAACGAAACGAGCAGTACTTC. Protein sequence: CASSQEVLTERNEQYF.

This clonotype appeared a few times. The V gene is TRBV5-1, the J gene TRBJ2-6; D is perhaps TRBD1 (5 bases). Per the germline V gene, CDR1 is SGHRS and CDR2 is YFSETQ. The CDR3 spans 18 residues. The V end lost 1 base, the J end lost 0 bases, and 14 bases lay between the germline ends. The CDR3: CASSLLGDTYSGANVLTF. The DNA for the CDR3 is TGCGCCAGCAGCTTGTTAGGGGATACATACTCTGGGGCCAACGTCCTGACTTTC.

This clonotype has ten or more counts. This chain uses TRBV27 with TRBJ2-7, with 8 bases that match TRBD1. The CDR3 runs to 12 residues. Germline V gene data show CDR1 as MNHEY and CDR2 as SMNVEV (reference sequence). Trimming removed 5 bases from V and 11 bases from J; junction bases left unmatched: 8. CDR3 amino acids: CASSHGQGTEYF. The CDR3 bases are TGTGCCAGCAGTCACGGACAGGGTACCGAGTACTTC.

In this sample, this clonotype turned up a few times. J is TRBJ2-1 and V is TRBV9; D could derive from TRBD1 or TRBD2 (5 bases each). CDR3 length: 16 residues. Germline V lookup: CDR1 SGDLS, CDR2 YYNGEE. Trimming took off 1 base at V and 2 bases at J, with 13 bases between the two ends. The CDR3 sequence: CASSVLGTQAYNEQFF. The CDR3, as DNA: TGTGCCAGCAGCGTACTGGGGACGCAGGCCTACAATGAGCAGTTCTTC.

This clonotype was counted ten times or more. The V gene is TRBV14, the J gene TRBJ2-7; TRBD2 matches 10 bases. The CDR3 runs to 15 residues. Germline V gene data show CDR1 as SGHDN and CDR2 as FVKESK. Trimming at V came to 5 bases and at J to 6 bases, leaving 10 bases not matched to a gene. The CDR3 reads CASSGPASGGAEQYF. For the CDR3, the DNA is TGTGCCAGCAGCGGTCCCGCAAGCGGGGGGGCCGAGCAGTACTTC. The entire variable domain, with the rest obtained from reference TRBV14 and TRBJ2-7, is as follows: EAGVTQFPSHSVIEKGQTVTLRCDPISGHDNLYWYRRVMGKEIKFLLHFVKESKQDESGMPNNRFLAERTGGTYSTLKVQPAELEDSGVYFCASSGPASGGAEQYFGPGTRLTVT.

The genes are TRBV7-9 and TRBJ1-5, with D perhaps TRBD1 (5 bases). CDR1 and CDR2 (germline): SEHNR, FQNEAQ (reference sequence). V lost 5 bases to trimming and J lost 3 bases, with 14 bases between them. The CDR3 totals 15 residues. The CDR3 region has the DNA TGTGCCAGCAGCCCGGAGGGCAGGGTCAATCAGCCCCAGCATTTT. Translated, it gives CASSPEGRVNQPQHF.

This clonotype has just a few counts. The gene calls are TRBV5-1 and TRBJ2-1; tentatively, D is TRBD1 (6 bases). The CDR3 sequence is 13 residues long. V was clipped by 4 bases and J by 9 bases, with 14 bases between them. The germline CDR1 and CDR2 sequences are SGHRS and YFSETQ. The CDR3 DNA reads TGCGCCAGCAGCCCCGACAAGGGGGTTGAGCAGTTCTTC. Translated, it gives CASSPDKGVEQFF.

The CDR3 DNA follows: TGTGCCAGCACGCCTCGTAGGGGGCTTCAGGGCAATCAGCCCCAGCATTTT. Protein: CASTPRRGLQGNQPQHF. The rearrangement links TRBV12-3 or TRBV12-4 to TRBJ1-5; 7 bases are shared with TRBD1. Trimming at V came to 7 bases and at J to 2 bases, leaving 14 bases not matched to a gene. CDR3 length: 17 amino acids.

The genes are TRBV12-3 or TRBV12-4 and TRBJ2-3; TRBD1 matches at 8 bases. The CDR3 consists of 15 residues. V was pared by 8 bases and J by 2 bases, with 9 bases of the junction left unmatched. In DNA form, the CDR3 reads TGTGCCAGCGCCCCCGGGGGACAGGTCACAGATACGCAGTATTTT. It specifies CASAPGGQVTDTQYF.

CDR3 protein: CASSPPVKADTQYF. The CDR3 coding sequence is TGTGCCAGCAGCCCCCCCGTAAAGGCAGATACGCAGTATTTT. The chain uses TRBV12-3 or TRBV12-4 and TRBJ2-3, with D hard to call. The ends were cut back, 6 bases at V and 4 bases at J, with 14 bases in the middle. CDR3 length: 14 residues.

This clonotype was seen more than once but under ten times. The chain links TRBV20-1 to TRBJ2-5, with 9 bases lining up with TRBD1. The CDR3 runs 11 residues. Germline V gene data show CDR1 as DFQATT and CDR2 as SNEGSKA (reference sequence). After removal of 7 bases from V and 5 bases from J, the junction contained 2 bases not matched to a gene. In DNA, the CDR3 is TGCAGTGGGGACAGGGAGGAGACCCAGTACTTC. This encodes CSGDREETQYF.

Only a few counts were recorded for this clonotype. The rearrangement uses TRBV24-1 and TRBJ2-2; no reliable D call. The ends were cut back, 6 bases at V and 3 bases at J, with 1 base in the middle. CDR3 length: 11 amino acids. Germline V gene data show CDR1 as KGHDR and CDR2 as SFDVKD. CDR3 in amino acids: CATSHTGELFF. The CDR3 DNA reads as TGTGCCACCAGTCACACCGGGGAGCTGTTTTTT.

This clonotype turned up a few times. V usage is TRBV5-1 and J usage is TRBJ1-1, with a tentative D call TRBD1 (6 bases). Germline CDR1 is SGHRS and CDR2 is YFSETQ. V lost 1 base and J 3 bases, leaving 13 bases between the germline ends. The CDR3 is made up of 15 amino acids. CDR3 protein: CASSLSSGGHTEAFF. CDR3 DNA sequence: TGCGCCAGCAGCTTGAGTTCGGGGGGCCACACTGAAGCTTTCTTT.

This clonotype was counted between two and nine times. This sequence joins TRBV29-1 and TRBJ2-5; 9 bases agree with TRBD1. The junction had 9 bases not matched to a gene; V was cut back by 5 bases and J by 5 bases. CDR3 length: 14 residues. Germline V gene sequence: CDR1 SQVTM, CDR2 ANQGSEA. CDR3 coding DNA: TGCAGCGTTATTGCTACAGGGGGCGGGGAGACCCAGTACTTC. Translating gives CSVIATGGGETQYF.

This clonotype has a handful of counts. The V call is TRBV20-1, the J call TRBJ2-1; 7 bases agree with TRBD1. The germline CDR1 and CDR2 sequences are DFQATT and SNEGSKA (reference sequence). V lost 6 bases to trimming and J lost 2 bases; unmatched junction nucleotides: 10. The CDR3 is 15 amino acids. CDR3 coding DNA: TGCAGTGCCATACGGCGGCAGGGGGCCTACAATGAGCAGTTCTTC. Protein: CSAIRRQGAYNEQFF.

This clonotype was seen ten or more times. This chain joins TRBV5-1 and TRBJ2-1; 8 bases fit TRBD1. This CDR3 has 14 amino acids. Germline V gene data show CDR1 as SGHRS and CDR2 as YFSETQ. The V and J ends lost 4 bases and 6 bases, in that order; junction bases with no gene match: 6. The chain's CDR3 is CASSLGQGPNEQFF. For the CDR3, the DNA is TGCGCCAGCAGCCTCGGACAGGGCCCCAATGAGCAGTTCTTC.

The V call is TRBV20-1, the J call TRBJ1-1; no clear D. CDR3 length: 11 residues. The V and J ends lost 1 base and 8 bases respectively, with 8 bases between them. Per the germline V gene, CDR1 is DFQATT and CDR2 is SNEGSKA (reference sequence). The chain's CDR3 is CSARGRVEAFF. CDR3 coding DNA: TGCAGTGCTAGAGGACGGGTGGAAGCTTTCTTT.